The rows below give T cell receptor beta chains drawn from one sample of a study of response to subunit inactivated influenza vaccine. MiXCR was run by TCRdb on the RT-PCR reads, yielding one entry per CDR3 protein. This table has about 780,000 distinct CDR3 sequences, less than 20% appearing once. The input for sequencing was PBMCs from blood, taken 4 to 6 days after vaccination. The receptor source for this set is a man aged 50-60 years who received an inactivated influenza vaccine. The CDR3 runs from the conserved cysteine through the conserved F or W. Each record gives: J gene, clone size, D gene, CDR3 length, V gene, CDR3 protein, CDR3 DNA. The D gene is left open where the match is weak. Clone size, where shown, is once, few, many, or a class for clones that have expanded.

>TRBJ1-4|NA|NA|17|TRBV4-3
CASSQDNPRGGREKLFF
TGCGCCAGCAGCCAAGATAACCCGAGGGGTGGTCGCGAAAAACTGTTTTTT
>TRBJ2-5|few|NA|19|TRBV11-2
CASSLVAVLMVADQETQYF
TGTGCCAGCAGCTTAGTAGCCGTGTTGATGGTGGCAGACCAAGAGACCCAGTACTTC
>TRBJ2-1|few|NA|15|TRBV20-1
CSARDPGGVGDEQFF
TGCAGTGCTAGAGATCCAGGCGGGGTGGGGGATGAGCAGTTCTTC
>TRBJ1-5|many|NA|12|TRBV28
CASSQSNQPQHF
TGTGCCAGCAGTCAATCCAATCAGCCCCAGCATTTT
>TRBJ1-4|NA|TRBD1|14|TRBV5-1
CASSSQGLDEKLFF
TGCGCCAGCAGCTCACAGGGGTTAGATGAAAAACTGTTTTTT
>TRBJ1-5|NA|NA|16|TRBV12-3/TRBV12-4
CASSWRSWREDQPQHF
TGTGCCAGCAGTTGGAGAAGTTGGAGGGAGGATCAGCCCCAGCATTTT
>TRBJ2-1|few|TRBD1|19|TRBV27
CASSRRPQPGTGVLNEQFF
TGTGCCAGCAGTCGAAGGCCCCAACCCGGGACAGGTGTACTCAATGAGCAGTTCTTC
>TRBJ1-5|few|TRBD1|16|TRBV20-1
CSARTPRGRGNQPQHF
TGCAGTGCTAGGACTCCCAGGGGGCGAGGCAATCAGCCCCAGCATTTT
>TRBJ1-2|NA|TRBD1|14|TRBV5-1
CASSLVTGSHGYTF
TGCGCCAGCAGCTTGGTGACAGGGAGCCATGGCTACACCTTC
>TRBJ2-5|NA|NA|15|TRBV20-1
CSARPTGRVEETQYF
TGCAGTGCTAGACCGACAGGGAGGGTGGAAGAGACCCAGTACTTC
>TRBJ2-7|many|NA|14|TRBV24-1
CATSDGTPPYEQYF
TGTGCCACCAGTGATGGGACACCACCCTACGAGCAGTACTTC
>TRBJ2-1|few|TRBD2|16|TRBV7-2
CASSPHARAGADEQFF
TGTGCCAGCAGCCCCCACGCTAGGGCGGGAGCAGATGAGCAGTTCTTC
>TRBJ2-2|few|TRBD2|14|TRBV28
CASLSTSGAGELFF
TGTGCCAGCCTATCAACTAGCGGAGCCGGGGAGCTGTTTTTT
>TRBJ2-2|NA|NA|14|TRBV10-3
CAIGAESNTGELFF
TGTGCCATAGGAGCGGAATCGAACACCGGGGAGCTGTTTTTT
>TRBJ1-5|NA|TRBD1|15|TRBV12-3/TRBV12-4
CASSSGQRSGQPQHF
TGTGCCAGCAGTTCGGGACAGAGGTCCGGTCAGCCCCAGCATTTT
>TRBJ2-7|NA|TRBD1|14|TRBV6-2/TRBV6-3
CASSYSGPGGKQYF
TGTGCCAGCAGTTACTCAGGGCCAGGGGGCAAGCAGTACTTC
>TRBJ1-1|few|NA|13|TRBV7-9
CASSQNTATEAFF
TGTGCCAGCAGCCAAAATACCGCGACTGAAGCTTTCTTT
>TRBJ2-3|few|TRBD2|15|TRBV29-1
CSMGLAGGNTDTQYF
TGCAGCATGGGACTAGCGGGGGGCAACACAGATACGCAGTATTTT
>TRBJ2-5|few|TRBD1|15|TRBV15
CATSQKTGFQETQYF
TGTGCCACCAGCCAAAAGACAGGGTTCCAAGAGACCCAGTACTTC
>TRBJ2-3|few|NA|14|TRBV20-1
CSAWIRDGTDTQYF
TGCAGTGCTTGGATCCGGGATGGCACAGATACGCAGTATTTT
>TRBJ2-5|NA|NA|13|TRBV3-1
CASNQVLQETQYF
TGTGCCAGTAATCAGGTCCTCCAAGAGACCCAGTACTTC
>TRBJ2-1|few|NA|17|TRBV7-8
CASSLGAGLKVYNEQFF
TGTGCCAGCAGCTTAGGGGCAGGGCTTAAGGTCTACAATGAGCAGTTCTTC
>TRBJ2-5|few|NA|14|TRBV19
CASSMVSGQETQYF
TGTGCCAGTAGTATGGTTAGCGGACAAGAGACCCAGTACTTC
>TRBJ2-1|NA|TRBD2|15|TRBV10-3
CATRDTSGPYNEQFF
TGTGCCACCCGGGATACTAGCGGCCCCTACAATGAGCAGTTCTTC
>TRBJ1-2|few|NA|16|TRBV4-2
CASSQEPSRVGGGYTF
TGTGCCAGCAGCCAAGAACCATCCCGGGTCGGTGGGGGCTACACCTTC
>TRBJ2-1|few|NA|14|TRBV6-2/TRBV6-3
CASSFPRILSVQFF
TGTGCCAGCAGTTTCCCACGGATCCTCTCAGTGCAGTTCTTC
>TRBJ1-2|NA|NA|14|TRBV3-1
CASSRSRLNYGYTF
TGTGCCAGCAGCCGGAGCCGTCTGAACTATGGCTACACCTTC
>TRBJ2-3|few|NA|16|TRBV5-1
CASSLDGPGTTDTQYF
TGCGCCAGCAGCTTGGATGGGCCGGGGACGACAGATACGCAGTATTTT
>TRBJ2-5|few|NA|14|TRBV7-2
CASSLQLGQETQYF
TGTGCCAGCAGCTTACAACTAGGACAAGAGACCCAGTACTTC
>TRBJ1-1|few|TRBD1|14|TRBV12-3/TRBV12-4
CASRPGTGEDEAFF
TGTGCCAGCAGGCCCGGGACAGGGGAGGATGAAGCTTTCTTT
>TRBJ1-5|NA|NA|15|TRBV2
CASSDRPGSNQPQHF
TGTGCCAGCAGTGATAGGCCTGGAAGCAATCAGCCCCAGCATTTT
>TRBJ2-3|few|NA|14|TRBV12-3/TRBV12-4
CASSFEVQGGTQYF
TGTGCCAGCAGTTTTGAAGTACAAGGGGGGACGCAGTATTTT
>TRBJ2-1|NA|NA|14|TRBV7-9
CASSRFQGSNEQFF
TGTGCCAGCAGCAGATTCCAGGGGTCGAATGAGCAGTTCTTC
>TRBJ1-2|NA|NA|14|TRBV28
CASNQAPGRSGYTF
TGTGCCAGCAACCAGGCCCCGGGGAGAAGTGGCTACACCTTC
>TRBJ2-2|NA|NA|15|TRBV20-1
CSAEPGTRNTGELFF
TGCAGTGCCGAACCCGGGACCAGGAACACCGGGGAGCTGTTTTTT
>TRBJ2-7|few|NA|14|TRBV10-3
CATEPDRSSYEQYF
TGTGCCACCGAACCCGACAGAAGCTCCTACGAGCAGTACTTC
>TRBJ2-7|many|NA|11|TRBV7-9
CASRVGSEQYF
TGTGCCAGCAGGGTGGGAAGCGAGCAGTACTTC
>TRBJ2-5|NA|TRBD1|17|TRBV5-1
CASSLGQGAMAQETQYF
TGCGCCAGCAGCTTGGGACAGGGGGCCATGGCGCAAGAGACCCAGTACTTC
>TRBJ2-1|NA|NA|15|TRBV5-1
CASSEWGDSYNEQFF
TGCGCCAGCAGCGAGTGGGGGGACTCTTACAATGAGCAGTTCTTC
>TRBJ2-5|few|TRBD2|16|TRBV7-2
CASSQSRLAGGETQYF
TGTGCCAGCAGCCAATCGCGACTAGCGGGGGGTGAGACCCAGTACTTC
>TRBJ2-1|few|NA|16|TRBV11-2
CASSHTLGISYNEQFF
TGTGCCAGCAGCCACACGTTAGGGATTTCCTACAATGAGCAGTTCTTC
>TRBJ2-2|few|NA|15|TRBV5-1
CASSHREANTGELFF
TGCGCCAGCAGCCACAGGGAAGCGAACACCGGGGAGCTGTTTTTT
>TRBJ1-1|NA|NA|12|TRBV28
CASSLSDSEAFF
TGTGCCAGCAGTTTATCTGACTCCGAAGCTTTCTTT
>TRBJ2-6|few|NA|16|TRBV6-5
CASSYSILSGANVLTF
TGTGCCAGCAGTTACTCGATTCTCTCTGGGGCCAACGTCCTGACTTTC